These T cell receptor beta chains were read from a single sample in a study of T-cell reconstitution after alpha-beta-depleted transplantation in children. TCRdb analysed the PCR reads with MiXCR anew, one entry per CDR3 protein. The sample lists approximately 650,000 distinct CDR3 sequences, less than 15% occurring once. Here the sequenced sample was PBMCs, taken before TCRalphabeta/CD19-depleted stem cell transplant. These receptors all stem from a girl aged 2-9 years with congenital amegakaryocytic thrombocytopenia, due to receive a stem cell transplant. Each CDR3 is given with its conserved first and last residue. A D gene is named only where the DNA matches it firmly. Size is stated for part of the rows, as once, few or many counts, or as a class when the clone is expanded.

CASSLLGRAGLERTKNIQYF	TGCGCCAGCAGCTTGTTAGGGAGGGCCGGTCTGGAGAGGACCAAAAACATTCAGTACTTC	TRBD2	TRBJ2-4	TRBV5-1	few
CSAEDYTSTDTQYF	TGCAGTGCCGAGGACTATACTAGCACAGATACGCAGTATTTT	-	TRBJ2-3	TRBV20-1	many
CASSAALGSYNEQFF	TGTGCCAGCAGCGCCGCTCTAGGGTCCTACAATGAGCAGTTCTTC	-	TRBJ2-1	TRBV7-2	-
CASSLGENPHEQYF	TGTGCCAGCAGTTTAGGGGAGAACCCCCACGAGCAGTACTTC	-	TRBJ2-7	TRBV12-3/TRBV12-4	few
CASSPTRSLNTEAFF	TGTGCCAGCAGCCCAACAAGGTCCCTGAACACTGAAGCTTTCTTT	-	TRBJ1-1	TRBV5-6	few
CASSLDASGVRIHEQYF	TGCGCCAGCAGCTTGGATGCTAGCGGAGTCCGAATCCACGAGCAGTACTTC	TRBD2	TRBJ2-7	TRBV5-1	many
CASSQDRWSPLSGSNQPQHF	TGCGCCAGCAGCCAAGATAGGTGGTCCCCCTTATCTGGGAGCAATCAGCCCCAGCATTTT	-	TRBJ1-5	TRBV4-1	many
CSARAPAGSTYNEQFF	TGCAGTGCTAGAGCTCCGGCCGGGAGCACCTACAATGAGCAGTTCTTC	-	TRBJ2-1	TRBV20-1	many
CASSSRMGLPGTDTQYF	TGTGCCAGCAGCTCTAGGATGGGGCTACCGGGCACAGATACGCAGTATTTT	-	TRBJ2-3	TRBV7-2	-
CASAFRSSYNEQFF	TGTGCCAGTGCGTTTCGGAGCTCCTACAATGAGCAGTTCTTC	-	TRBJ2-1	TRBV19	many
CATSPKGHEKLFF	TGTGCCACCAGTCCGAAGGGGCACGAAAAACTGTTTTTT	-	TRBJ1-4	TRBV3-1	-
CASRLDPVGQETQYF	TGCGCCAGCAGGTTAGACCCCGTGGGGCAAGAGACCCAGTACTTC	-	TRBJ2-5	TRBV5-1	-
CASSGWASGAISSYKEQFF	TGTGCCAGCAGTGGATGGGCTAGCGGCGCAATCAGCTCCTACAAGGAGCAGTTCTTC	TRBD2	TRBJ2-1	TRBV2	-
CASSTEVLYEQYF	TGCGCCAGCAGCACGGAGGTACTATACGAGCAGTACTTC	-	TRBJ2-7	TRBV5-1	-
CASSPNSGTWKTQYF	TGTGCCAGCAGTCCCAATAGCGGGACGTGGAAGACCCAGTACTTC	TRBD2	TRBJ2-5	TRBV7-2	few
CASRREGYNEQFF	TGCGCCAGCAGGCGGGAGGGTTACAATGAGCAGTTCTTC	TRBD2	TRBJ2-1	TRBV5-1	many
CASSLELSLQGSYEQYF	TGCGCCAGCAGCTTGGAACTGAGTCTCCAAGGGTCCTACGAGCAGTACTTC	-	TRBJ2-7	TRBV5-1	many
CSARGQGGTGELFF	TGCAGTGCTAGAGGACAGGGAGGCACCGGGGAGCTGTTTTTT	-	TRBJ2-2	TRBV20-1	many
CASSEQTGYNEQFF	TGTGCCAGCAGCGAACAAACAGGGTACAATGAGCAGTTCTTC	-	TRBJ2-1	TRBV4-2	many
CASEGGNEQFF	TGTGCGAGCGAGGGGGGGAATGAGCAGTTCTTC	-	TRBJ2-1	TRBV6-5	many
CASSFTQKETEAFF	TGCGCCAGCAGCTTCACACAAAAAGAGACTGAAGCTTTCTTT	-	TRBJ1-1	TRBV5-1	many
CASSQWLAGQQETQYF	TGTGCCAGCAGTCAATGGCTAGCGGGCCAACAAGAGACCCAGTACTTC	TRBD2	TRBJ2-5	TRBV12-3/TRBV12-4	-